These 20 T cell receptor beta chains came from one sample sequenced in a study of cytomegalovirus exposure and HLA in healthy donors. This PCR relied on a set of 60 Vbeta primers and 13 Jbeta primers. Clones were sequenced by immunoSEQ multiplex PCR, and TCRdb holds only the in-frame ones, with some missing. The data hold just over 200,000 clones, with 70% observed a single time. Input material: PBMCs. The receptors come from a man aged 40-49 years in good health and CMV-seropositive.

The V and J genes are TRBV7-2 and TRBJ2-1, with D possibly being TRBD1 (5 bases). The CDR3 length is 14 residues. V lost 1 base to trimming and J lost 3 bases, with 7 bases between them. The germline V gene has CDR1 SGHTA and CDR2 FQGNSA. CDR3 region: CASSLDQGYNEQFF. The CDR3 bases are TGTGCCAGCAGCTTAGATCAGGGCTACAATGAGCAGTTCTTC.

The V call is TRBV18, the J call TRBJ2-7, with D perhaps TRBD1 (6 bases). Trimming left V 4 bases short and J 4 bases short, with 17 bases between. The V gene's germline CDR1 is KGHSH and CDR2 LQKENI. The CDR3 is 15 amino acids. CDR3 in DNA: TGTGCCAGCTCACTCCTAGGGGACACTCTATACGAGCAGTACTTC. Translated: CASSLLGDTLYEQYF.

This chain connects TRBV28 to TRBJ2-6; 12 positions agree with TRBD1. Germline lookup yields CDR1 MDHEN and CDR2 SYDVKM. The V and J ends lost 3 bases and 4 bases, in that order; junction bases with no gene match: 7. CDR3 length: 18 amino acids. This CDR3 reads CASSLPGQGAGGANVLTF. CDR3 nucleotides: TGTGCCAGCAGTTTGCCGGGACAGGGGGCCGGGGGGGCCAACGTCCTGACTTTC. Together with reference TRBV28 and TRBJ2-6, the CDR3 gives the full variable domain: DVKVTQSSRYLVKRTGEKVFLECVQDMDHENMFWYRQDPGLGLRLIYFSYDVKMKEKGDIPEGYSVSREKKERFSLILESASTNQTSMYLCASSLPGQGAGGANVLTFGAGSRLTVL.

Here the CDR3 reads CASSQDRTGKVYNEQFF. In nucleotides, the CDR3 is TGTGCCAGCAGCCAAGATCGCACGGGGAAGGTCTACAATGAGCAGTTCTTC. The rearrangement uses TRBV4-2 and TRBJ2-1; weak D call: TRBD2 (5 bases). The V end was cut by 0 bases, the J end by 3 bases, with 15 bases between. CDR1 and CDR2 (germline): LGHNA, YNFKEQ. This CDR3 comprises 17 residues.

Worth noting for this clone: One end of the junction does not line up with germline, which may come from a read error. The CDR3 sequence: CAGSVGTGDTEAFF. The CDR3 nucleotides read TGTGCCGGCAGCGTAGGGACAGGGGATACTGAAGCTTTCTTT. The chain has TRBV9 and TRBJ1-1; TRBD1 aligns across 10 bases. The V gene's germline CDR1 is SGDLS and CDR2 YYNGEE. This CDR3 is built from 14 residues.

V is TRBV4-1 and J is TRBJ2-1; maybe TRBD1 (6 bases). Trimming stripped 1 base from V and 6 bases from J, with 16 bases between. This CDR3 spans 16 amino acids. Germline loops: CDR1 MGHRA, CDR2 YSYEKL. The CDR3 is CASSQGGTGPANEQFF. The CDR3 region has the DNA TGCGCCAGCAGCCAAGGGGGAACAGGGCCGGCCAATGAGCAGTTCTTC.

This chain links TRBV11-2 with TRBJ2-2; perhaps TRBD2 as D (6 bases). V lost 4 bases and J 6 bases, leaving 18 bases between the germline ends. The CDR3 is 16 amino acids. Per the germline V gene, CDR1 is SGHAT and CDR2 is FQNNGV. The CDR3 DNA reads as TGTGCCAGCAGCTCTCTAGGGACTGTGGGCTCCGGGGAGCTGTTTTTT. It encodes CASSSLGTVGSGELFF.

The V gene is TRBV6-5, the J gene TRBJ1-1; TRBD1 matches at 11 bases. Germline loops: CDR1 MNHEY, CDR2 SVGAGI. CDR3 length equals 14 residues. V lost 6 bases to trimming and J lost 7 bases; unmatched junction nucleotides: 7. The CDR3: CASSRTGGWGEAFF. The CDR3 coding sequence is TGTGCCAGCAGCCGGACAGGGGGCTGGGGTGAAGCTTTCTTT.

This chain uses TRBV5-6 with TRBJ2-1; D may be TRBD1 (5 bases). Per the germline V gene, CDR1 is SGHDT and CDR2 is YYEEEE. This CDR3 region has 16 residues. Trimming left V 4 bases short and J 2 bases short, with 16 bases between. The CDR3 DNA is TGTGCCAGCAGCCTGTTTTCAGGGTTTACCTACAATGAGCAGTTCTTC. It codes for CASSLFSGFTYNEQFF.

The CDR3 region has the DNA TGTGCCATCAGTGAGATGGGCAGTCCAGATACGCAGTATTTT. Amino acid sequence: CAISEMGSPDTQYF. The gene calls are TRBV10-3 and TRBJ2-3, with unresolved D. Trimming took off 2 bases at V and 4 bases at J, with 10 bases between the two ends. CDR3 length: 14 amino acids. Germline V gene lookup returns CDR1 ENHRY and CDR2 SYGVKD.

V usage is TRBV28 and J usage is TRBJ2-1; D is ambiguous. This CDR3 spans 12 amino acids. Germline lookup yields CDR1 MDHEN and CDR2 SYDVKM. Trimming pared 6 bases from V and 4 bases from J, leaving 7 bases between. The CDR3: CASRTGYNEQFF. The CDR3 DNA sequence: TGTGCCAGCAGGACTGGTTACAATGAGCAGTTCTTC.

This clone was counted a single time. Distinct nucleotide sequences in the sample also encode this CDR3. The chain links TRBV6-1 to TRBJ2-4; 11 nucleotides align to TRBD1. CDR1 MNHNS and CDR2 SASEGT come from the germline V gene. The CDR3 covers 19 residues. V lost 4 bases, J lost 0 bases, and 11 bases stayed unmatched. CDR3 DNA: TGTGCCAGCAGTGTACCGGGACAGGGGGTCCCCCTAGCCAAAAACATTCAGTACTTC. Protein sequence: CASSVPGQGVPLAKNIQYF.

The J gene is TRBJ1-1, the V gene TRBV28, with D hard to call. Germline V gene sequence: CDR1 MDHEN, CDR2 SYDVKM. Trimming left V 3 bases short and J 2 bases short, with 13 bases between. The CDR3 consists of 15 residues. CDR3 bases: TGTGCCAGCAGTTTCGTCTACAGACCAAACACTGAAGCTTTCTTT. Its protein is CASSFVYRPNTEAFF.

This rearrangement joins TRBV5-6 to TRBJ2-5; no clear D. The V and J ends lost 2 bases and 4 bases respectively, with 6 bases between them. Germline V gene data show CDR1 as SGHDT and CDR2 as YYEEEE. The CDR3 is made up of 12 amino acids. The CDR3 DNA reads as TGTGCCAGCAGCTTCACGGGAGAGACCCAGTACTTC. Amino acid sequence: CASSFTGETQYF.

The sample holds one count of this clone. DNA of the CDR3: TGTGCCAGCAGCTCGGGACAGAGAGAGACCCAGTACTTC. Translating it yields CASSSGQRETQYF. The genes are TRBV13 and TRBJ2-5, with TRBD1 matching 7 bases. Germline V gene data show CDR1 as PRHDT and CDR2 as FYEKMQ (reference sequence). The length of the CDR3 is 13 residues. J lost 4 bases, V lost 4 bases, and 3 bases had no gene match.

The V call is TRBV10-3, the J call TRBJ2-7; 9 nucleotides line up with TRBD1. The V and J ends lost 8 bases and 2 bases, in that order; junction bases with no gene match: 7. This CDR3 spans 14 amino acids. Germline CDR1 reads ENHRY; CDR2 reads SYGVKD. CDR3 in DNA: TGTGCCATCTCTTTCCGGGACAGGGCCTACGAGCAGTACTTC. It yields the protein CAISFRDRAYEQYF.

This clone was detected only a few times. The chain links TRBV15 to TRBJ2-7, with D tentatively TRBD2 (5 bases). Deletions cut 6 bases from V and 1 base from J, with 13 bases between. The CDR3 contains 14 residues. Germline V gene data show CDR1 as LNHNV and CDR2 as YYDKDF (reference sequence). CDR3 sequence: CATSHPQRSYEQYF. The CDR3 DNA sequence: TGTGCCACCAGTCACCCCCAGCGGTCCTACGAGCAGTACTTC.

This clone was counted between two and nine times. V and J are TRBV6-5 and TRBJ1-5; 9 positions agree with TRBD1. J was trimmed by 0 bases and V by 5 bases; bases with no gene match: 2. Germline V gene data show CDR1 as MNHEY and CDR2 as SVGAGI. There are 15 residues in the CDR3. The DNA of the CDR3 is TGTGCCAGCAGTAGGGACAGGGCTAGCAATCAGCCCCAGCATTTT. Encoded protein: CASSRDRASNQPQHF.

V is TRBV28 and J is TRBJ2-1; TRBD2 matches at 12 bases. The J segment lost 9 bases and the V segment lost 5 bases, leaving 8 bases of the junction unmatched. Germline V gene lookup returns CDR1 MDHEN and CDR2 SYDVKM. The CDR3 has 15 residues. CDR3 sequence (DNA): TGTGCCAGCAGTCAATCTAGCGGGGGGGGTGCTGAGCAGTTCTTC. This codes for CASSQSSGGGAEQFF.

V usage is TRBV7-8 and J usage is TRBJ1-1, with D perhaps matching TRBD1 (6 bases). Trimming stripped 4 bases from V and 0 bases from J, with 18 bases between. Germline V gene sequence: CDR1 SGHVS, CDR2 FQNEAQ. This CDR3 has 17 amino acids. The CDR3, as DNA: TGTGCCAGCAGCTCACGTCCACAGGGATCTTTGAACACTGAAGCTTTCTTT. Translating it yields CASSSRPQGSLNTEAFF.